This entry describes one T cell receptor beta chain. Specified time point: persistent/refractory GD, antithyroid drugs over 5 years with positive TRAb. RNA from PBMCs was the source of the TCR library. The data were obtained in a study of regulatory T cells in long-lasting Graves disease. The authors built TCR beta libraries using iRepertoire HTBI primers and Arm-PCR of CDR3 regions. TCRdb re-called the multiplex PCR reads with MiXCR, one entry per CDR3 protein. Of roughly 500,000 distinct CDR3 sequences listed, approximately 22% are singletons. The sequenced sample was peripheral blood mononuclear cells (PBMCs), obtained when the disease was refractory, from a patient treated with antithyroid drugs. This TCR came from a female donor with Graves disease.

The CDR3 reads CAISADREGSPLHF. The CDR3 bases are TGTGCCATCAGTGCAGACAGGGAGGGTTCACCCCTCCACTTT. The V call is TRBV10-3, the J call TRBJ1-6; 7 nucleotides align to TRBD1. The CDR3 runs to 14 residues. Germline trimming cut 4 bases from V and 9 bases from J; bases unmatched to any gene: 6. Germline V gene lookup returns CDR1 ENHRY and CDR2 SYGVKD.